The next 2 T cell receptor beta chains were all read from a single sample in a study of cytotoxic CD8 clonotypes in ibrutinib-treated CLL. Assay used: immunoSEQ multiplex PCR; TCRdb lists only in-frame clones, some missing. The repertoire holds over 250,000 clones, with 60% to 80% as singletons. The sequenced sample was PBMCs, obtained at disease progression, from a patient treated with ibrutinib. The receptors here all came from a human donor with chronic lymphocytic leukemia.

This clone was detected a few times. The chain has TRBV5-1 and TRBJ1-2; no clear D. This CDR3 spans 14 amino acids. V shed 0 bases and J shed 8 bases, with 14 bases lying between them. Per the germline V gene, CDR1 is SGHRS and CDR2 is YFSETQ. The CDR3 here is CASSLADTAEGYTF. The CDR3 DNA sequence: TGCGCCAGCAGCTTGGCCGATACGGCCGAAGGCTACACCTTC.

The chain combines TRBV28 with TRBJ2-2, with TRBD1 matching 9 bases. V lost 7 bases and J lost 5; bases outside the gene matches: 8. The CDR3 contains 15 residues. Looked up from germline, CDR1 is MDHEN and CDR2 is SYDVKM. The CDR3 DNA reads TGTGCCAGCACACCCGAGACAGGGGGAACCGGGGAGCTGTTTTTT. Translation gives CASTPETGGTGELFF.